This TCR beta chain was sequenced for a study of cytomegalovirus exposure and HLA in healthy donors. The CDR3 is 15 amino acids in total, end residues counted. Germline V gene data show CDR1 as MNHEY and CDR2 as SMNVEV (reference sequence). This clone was counted a single time. It is unclear where the CDR3 begins or ends on the DNA, so no DNA is shown, and the CDR3 is as TCRdb lists it. Profiled with immunoSEQ multiplex PCR; TCRdb holds only in-frame clones, not every one. In the table there are roughly 300,000 clones, 86% of which are singletons. Input material: PBMCs. This chain connects TRBV27 to TRBJ1-5; the D call TRBD1 from the table was never checked on the DNA. This receptor was taken from a young woman in good health and CMV-seronegative. CDR3 loop: CASSLGQGRPAPAFW.